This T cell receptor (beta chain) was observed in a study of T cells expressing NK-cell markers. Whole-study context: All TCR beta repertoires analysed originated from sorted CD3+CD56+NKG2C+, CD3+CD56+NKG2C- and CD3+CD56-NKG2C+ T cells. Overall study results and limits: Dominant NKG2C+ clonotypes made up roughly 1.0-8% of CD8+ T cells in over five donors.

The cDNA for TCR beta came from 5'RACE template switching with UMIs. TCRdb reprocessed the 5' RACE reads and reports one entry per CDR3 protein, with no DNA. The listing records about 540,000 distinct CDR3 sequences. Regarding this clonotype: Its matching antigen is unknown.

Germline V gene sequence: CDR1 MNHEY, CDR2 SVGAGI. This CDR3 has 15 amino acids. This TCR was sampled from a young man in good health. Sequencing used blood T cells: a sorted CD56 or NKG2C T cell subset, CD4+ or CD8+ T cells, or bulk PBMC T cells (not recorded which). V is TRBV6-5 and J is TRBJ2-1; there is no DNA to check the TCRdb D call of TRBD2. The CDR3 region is CASSLNGGRAREQFF.